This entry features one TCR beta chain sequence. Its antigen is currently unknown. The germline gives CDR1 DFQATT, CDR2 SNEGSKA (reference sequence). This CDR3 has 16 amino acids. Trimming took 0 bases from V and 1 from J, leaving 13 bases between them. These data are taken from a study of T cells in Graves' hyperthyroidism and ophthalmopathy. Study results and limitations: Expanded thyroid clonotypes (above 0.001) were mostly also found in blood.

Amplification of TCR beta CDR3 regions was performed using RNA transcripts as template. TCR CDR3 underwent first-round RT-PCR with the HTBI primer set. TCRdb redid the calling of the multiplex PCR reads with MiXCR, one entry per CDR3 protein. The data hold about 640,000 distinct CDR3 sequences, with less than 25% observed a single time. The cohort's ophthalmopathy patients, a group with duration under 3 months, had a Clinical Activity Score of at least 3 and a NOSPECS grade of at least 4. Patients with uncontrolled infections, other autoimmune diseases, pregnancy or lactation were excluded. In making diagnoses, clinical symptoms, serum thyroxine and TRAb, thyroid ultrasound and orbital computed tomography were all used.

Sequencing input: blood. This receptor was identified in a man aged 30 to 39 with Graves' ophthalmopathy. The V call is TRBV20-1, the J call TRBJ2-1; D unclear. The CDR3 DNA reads TGCAGTGCTAGAGATCCCCTTTTCGGGTCCTACAATGAGCAGTTCTTC. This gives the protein CSARDPLFGSYNEQFF.